The source of this T cell receptor (beta chain) is a study of beta chain features in type 1 diabetes. Study context: Summed over all samples, the examined sorted cells came to 107,917,701.

All of the isolated RNA was reverse transcribed, so expressed TCRB transcripts were sequenced. Generated by immunoSEQ multiplex PCR, the TCRdb table keeps only in-frame clones and is missing some. The sample yields 680,000 or so clones, around a sixth seen once. CDR3 length: 12 amino acids. Germline loops: CDR1 KGHSH, CDR2 LQKENI. Trimming removed 1 base at V and 4 bases at J, with 3 bases between. A remark on this clone: This CDR3 is also generated by other DNA sequences in the sample.

This clonotype was sampled from a man in his late teens or twenties in good health. Sample: naive CD4+ T cells from blood. V and J are TRBV18 and TRBJ2-3; no definite D call. CDR3 region: CASSPRADTQYF. CDR3 sequence (DNA): TGTGCCAGCTCACCACGGGCAGATACGCAGTATTTT. Full variable domain (outside the CDR3, taken from reference TRBV18 and TRBJ2-3): NAGVMQNPRHLVRRRGQEARLRCSPMKGHSHVYWYRQLPEEGLKFMVYLQKENIIDESGMPKERFSAEFPKEGPSILRIQQVVRGDSAAYFCASSPRADTQYFGPGTRLTVL.